This T cell receptor beta chain was identified during a study of blood T cell repertoires in COVID-19 (dated by TCRdb to 2019 to 2021). With regard to the full study: Collaborator samples came from the United States, Italy and Spain and covered acute and convalescent phases of COVID-19. The prospective study material was composed of cDNA or gDNA derived from T cells, B-cell-depleted T cells, or PBMCs. The repertoires were released in a freely available public database intended as a resource for research on the immune response to SARS-CoV-2. The sample metadata nearly always contained a de-identified subject ID, COVID-19 status, age in years and sex. Deeply sampled blood TCRbeta repertoires from subjects exposed to, actively infected with, or recovered from COVID-19 were included in the dataset. HLA class I and class II types, where available, came from metadata supplied by the sample provider rather than from assay-based typing. The samples were drawn from the first 160 participants of the ongoing ImmuneRACE study and from 1,200 or so subjects provided by 6 global collaborators.

General study outcomes and caveats: The amount of clinical and demographic metadata varied by source and participant and was provided uncurated.

Samples from volunteer blood donors who had recovered from COVID-19 were contributed by a second Seattle source. Collaborating institutions collected whole blood in K2EDTA tubes following their own protocols. For TCRbeta analysis, collaborators shipped samples in one of three forms: frozen whole blood, isolated PBMCs, or DNA extracted from either of those sample types. As to this clone: The antigen this receptor binds is unknown. The input lacks base qualities; no much larger clone sits a single base away.

V was cut back by 3 bases and J by 3 bases, leaving a gap of 14 bases between them. Via the germline V gene, CDR1 is MGHDK and CDR2 SYGVNS. Its CDR3 holds 15 amino acids, cysteine through phenylalanine. Solely the CDR3 DNA is kept, with 45 bases framed from the first base. TCRbeta CDR3 regions were amplified from genomic DNA by means of the immunoSEQ Assay, a bias-controlled multiplex PCR. In the authors' own workflow: The number of nucleated cells in each sample was estimated by amplification of reference gene primers within the assay. To quantify the absolute abundance of each unique TCRbeta CDR3 rearrangement, sequence reads were collapsed and filtered. For each sample, productive Simpson clonality was calculated as the square root of Simpson's diversity index over productive rearrangements. In TCRdb, the immuneACCESS table is reduced to in-frame sequences with V and J assigned. These tables do not hold every clone; where another copy was compared, an unresolved V gene accounts for under half, and the others remain unexplained. From that table come the V and J calls and clone size; the DNA was used to work out D and trimming. Here the sample has about 260,000 clones; about nine tenths occur a single time. Of the sample, over 7.5% is held by the ten largest clones.

The chain uses TRBV25-1 and TRBJ2-5, with a tentative D gene TRBD2 over 5 matching bases. The clonotype originates from a man aged 40-55 years who had recovered from COVID-19. The sample taken for sequencing was peripheral blood. The DNA reads as follows: TGTGCCAGCAGTGACCGAGGAGGTGGCAAAGAGACCCAGTACTTC. This encodes CASSDRGGGKETQYF.